A single sample gave rise to the 28 T cell receptor beta chains below, sequenced in a study of identical twins. TCRdb redid the calling of the 5' RACE reads with MiXCR, one entry per CDR3 protein. This table has about 150,000 distinct CDR3 sequences, under 4.5% appearing once. The material sequenced was memory T cells sorted from blood. The receptors shown here come from a young man in good health.

This clonotype was picked up many times. V usage is TRBV29-1 and J usage is TRBJ1-4, with 7 bases aligning to TRBD1. This CDR3 region has 16 residues. V was clipped by 6 bases and J by 1 base; unmatched bases: 11. CDR1 SQVTM and CDR2 ANQGSEA come from the germline V gene. The CDR3 nucleotides read TGCAGCGTCGCCGGGACAGAGGTTGGAACTAATGAAAAACTGTTTTTT. Encoded protein: CSVAGTEVGTNEKLFF.

This clonotype was detected ten times or more. The chain recombines TRBV20-1 with TRBJ2-1; 9 bases fit TRBD2. V was pared by 5 bases and J by 2 bases, with 4 bases of the junction left unmatched. Per germline, CDR1 DFQATT and CDR2 SNEGSKA (reference sequence). This CDR3 spans 14 amino acids. DNA of the CDR3: TGCAGTGCTGGACGACTAGCGGCCTACAATGAGCAGTTCTTC. Translation gives CSAGRLAAYNEQFF.

This clonotype was picked up many times. The chain has TRBV6-4 and TRBJ1-2, with D maybe TRBD1 (6 bases). CDR3 size: 15 residues. Trimming cost V 5 bases and J 8 bases, with 21 bases left between them. Germline V gives CDR1 MRHNA, CDR2 SNTAGT. The CDR3 loop reads CASSIPRDTLEGYTF. As DNA, the CDR3 is TGTGCCAGCAGTATTCCTCGGGACACCCTTGAGGGCTACACCTTC.

This clonotype was counted ten times or more. V and J are TRBV28 and TRBJ1-1; D gene unclear. The V end lost 7 bases, the J end lost 1 base, and 10 bases lay between the germline ends. CDR3 size: 13 residues. Germline CDR1 and CDR2: MDHEN and SYDVKM. CDR3 bases: TGTGCCAGCACCACCCTGGGGAACACTGAAGCTTTCTTT. Protein: CASTTLGNTEAFF. The full variable domain, in which reference TRBV28 and TRBJ1-1 provide the parts outside the CDR3, is DVKVTQSSRYLVKRTGEKVFLECVQDMDHENMFWYRQDPGLGLRLIYFSYDVKMKEKGDIPEGYSVSREKKERFSLILESASTNQTSMYLCASTTLGNTEAFFGQGTRLTVV.

In its sample, this clonotype was seen many times. J is TRBJ2-5 and V is TRBV7-2; the D gene is possibly TRBD2 (5 bases). The CDR3 totals 13 residues. The ends were cut back, 5 bases at V and 6 bases at J, with 13 bases in the middle. Germline values: CDR1 SGHTA, CDR2 FQGNSA. CDR3 in DNA: TGTGCCAGCAGCCTCCCGGGGATGCAGACCCAGTACTTC. This encodes CASSLPGMQTQYF.

This clonotype occurred many times. The chain joins TRBV6-6 to TRBJ2-6; a weak D match, TRBD1 (6 bases). The CDR3 covers 13 residues. The germline V gene encodes CDR1 MNHNY and CDR2 SVGAGI (reference sequence). Trimming shortened V by 6 bases and J by 4 bases, and 7 bases separated the two germline ends. This chain's CDR3 is CASRGTGANVLTF. The CDR3 bases are TGTGCCAGCAGAGGGACAGGGGCCAACGTCCTGACTTTC.

This clonotype was detected many times. The chain couples TRBV2 to TRBJ2-2, with 7 bases fitting TRBD2. Germline-derived CDR1 and CDR2 are SNHLY and FYNNEI. CDR3 length: 15 amino acids. V dropped 10 bases and J dropped 4; count of bases not matched to a gene: 12. The CDR3 DNA sequence: TGTGCCACCCGGTGGGGCGGGAGTGGCACCGGGGAGCTGTTTTTT. Translated: CATRWGGSGTGELFF.

This clonotype was detected ten times or more. The chain links TRBV6-2 or TRBV6-3 to TRBJ2-7; TRBD1 is a possible D gene (5 bases). This CDR3 has 13 amino acids. The V gene lost 6 bases and the J gene lost 6 bases, with 15 bases spanning the gap. The V gene's germline CDR1 is MNHEY and CDR2 SVGEGT. The CDR3 sequence is CASRVQVLREQYF. Written as DNA, the CDR3 is TGTGCCAGCAGGGTACAGGTTCTCCGCGAGCAGTACTTC.

This clonotype appeared many times. This chain links TRBV5-1 with TRBJ1-1; D remains ambiguous. V lost 4 bases and J lost 1, with 14 bases in between. This CDR3 is built from 15 residues. From germline, CDR1 is SGHRS and CDR2 YFSETQ. In DNA form, the CDR3 reads TGCGCCAGCAGCGCCCGGGGAGAACCGAACACTGAAGCTTTCTTT. Encoded protein: CASSARGEPNTEAFF.

The table lists this clonotype with many counts. The chain employs TRBV24-1 and TRBJ1-2, with D maybe TRBD1 (5 bases). Germline loops: CDR1 KGHDR, CDR2 SFDVKD. The CDR3 is 13 amino acids. With 6 bases removed from V and 4 bases from J, the gap between germline ends came to 11 bases. The CDR3 loop is CATSSGTVYGYTF. The CDR3, as DNA: TGTGCCACCAGTTCTGGGACGGTCTATGGCTACACCTTC.

This clonotype was detected many times. V usage is TRBV29-1 and J usage is TRBJ1-3; TRBD1 is a possible D gene (5 bases). CDR3 length: 13 amino acids. Trimming stripped 6 bases from V and 3 bases from J, with 12 bases between. Germline CDR1 SQVTM, CDR2 ANQGSEA. The CDR3 bases are TGCAGCGTGACGGGGCAGCTTGGAAACACCATATATTTT. This gives the protein CSVTGQLGNTIYF.

This clonotype was recorded many times. V gene TRBV12-3 or TRBV12-4 combines with J gene TRBJ2-5, with unresolved D. The CDR3 is 14 residues long. The V and J ends lost 5 bases and 5 bases respectively, with 15 bases between them. CDR3 residues: CASSPVAAVETQYF. The CDR3 DNA reads as TGTGCCAGCAGTCCGGTGGCCGCCGTGGAGACCCAGTACTTC.

In this sample, this clonotype turned up many times. The chain employs TRBV25-1 and TRBJ2-3, with D possibly TRBD1 on 6 matching bases. The CDR3 has 14 residues. V was shortened by 3 bases and J by 0 bases, with 7 bases between the two germline ends. CDR1 is MGHDK, CDR2 SYGVNS, per germline. CDR3 loop: CASSERGSTDTQYF. CDR3 sequence (DNA): TGTGCCAGCAGTGAGAGGGGGAGCACAGATACGCAGTATTTT.

This clonotype occurred many times. The chain has TRBV20-1 and TRBJ2-1; D unresolved. With 3 bases removed from V and 8 bases from J, the gap between germline ends came to 8 bases. There are 11 residues in the CDR3. Germline-derived CDR1 and CDR2 are DFQATT and SNEGSKA (reference sequence). DNA for the CDR3: TGCAGTGCTAGTCAGTACGATGAGCAGTTCTTC. Translating it yields CSASQYDEQFF.

This chain links TRBV15 with TRBJ1-5; 7 bases line up with TRBD1. With 0 bases clipped from V and 4 bases from J, the junction kept 3 bases outside the gene matches. The V gene's germline CDR1 is LNHNV and CDR2 YYDKDF (reference sequence). This CDR3 comprises 15 residues. The CDR3 protein is CATSRDRGENQPQHF. The DNA for the CDR3 is TGTGCCACCAGCAGAGACAGGGGGGAAAATCAGCCCCAGCATTTT.

This clonotype was recorded at least ten times. V gene TRBV5-1 combines with J gene TRBJ2-5; D gene unclear. This CDR3 spans 12 amino acids. Germline CDR1 reads SGHRS; CDR2 reads YFSETQ. The V gene lost 0 bases and the J gene lost 5 bases, with 5 bases spanning the gap. The CDR3 spells CASSLVPETQYF. In DNA form, the CDR3 reads TGCGCCAGCAGCTTGGTTCCGGAGACCCAGTACTTC.

This clonotype was observed many times. This rearrangement joins TRBV10-3 to TRBJ2-7, with TRBD2 identical over 13 bases. In germline, CDR1 is ENHRY, CDR2 SYGVKD. The ends lost 0 bases at V and 2 bases at J; junction bases unmatched: 7. CDR3 length: 18 residues. The CDR3 sequence is CAISESGLAGRMTYEQYF. The CDR3 DNA reads TGTGCCATCAGTGAGTCGGGACTAGCGGGGCGTATGACCTACGAGCAGTACTTC.

This clonotype showed up many times. V and J are TRBV28 and TRBJ2-3; 11 positions match TRBD1. The CDR3 totals 16 residues. The V gene end was trimmed by 8 bases and the J gene end by 4 bases; junction bases not matched to a gene: 11. Germline V gene lookup returns CDR1 MDHEN and CDR2 SYDVKM. As DNA, the CDR3 is TGTGCCAGCTTTAAAAGTGGGACAGGGGGATCAGATACGCAGTATTTT. It is translated as CASFKSGTGGSDTQYF.

The DNA for the CDR3 is TGCGCCAGCAGCTTTTTTGGGCGGCAGCGGGAAGCTAGCACAGATACGCAGTATTTT. Residues: CASSFFGRQREASTDTQYF. This chain links TRBV5-1 with TRBJ2-3, with 7 bases that match TRBD2. This CDR3 comprises 19 residues. The J segment lost 0 bases and the V segment lost 2 bases, leaving 15 bases of the junction unmatched. Germline CDR1 is SGHRS and CDR2 is YFSETQ.

This clonotype was counted ten times or more. The chain is built from TRBV12-3 or TRBV12-4 and TRBJ2-7, with D possibly being TRBD2 (5 bases). V gave up 6 bases and J gave up 3 bases, with 6 bases separating them. There are 11 residues in the CDR3. The chain's CDR3 is CASRSGYEQYF. DNA of the CDR3: TGTGCCAGCAGAAGCGGCTACGAGCAGTACTTC.

The sample holds many counts of this clonotype. The J gene is TRBJ2-5, the V gene TRBV29-1; no definite D call. This CDR3 has 13 residues. The germline V gene encodes CDR1 SQVTM and CDR2 ANQGSEA. Trimming removed 2 bases from V and 4 bases from J, with 11 bases in between. For the CDR3, the DNA is TGCAGCGTTGAAAAGATAACTGGAGAGACCCAGTACTTC. Its translation is CSVEKITGETQYF.

This clonotype was counted many times. This chain joins TRBV29-1 and TRBJ1-2; TRBD1 matches at 7 bases. The germline CDR1 and CDR2 sequences are SQVTM and ANQGSEA. The CDR3 has 13 amino acids. The V segment lost 7 bases and the J segment 6 bases; nucleotides outside the gene matches: 11. CDR3 protein: CSGSTGQTHGYTF. CDR3 DNA sequence: TGCAGCGGGTCAACGGGACAGACCCATGGCTACACCTTC.

The sample holds many counts of this clonotype. This chain joins TRBV20-1 and TRBJ2-5; the D call may be TRBD1 or TRBD2 (6 bases each). There are 14 residues in the CDR3. Germline CDR1 reads DFQATT; CDR2 reads SNEGSKA (reference sequence). V was pared by 1 base and J by 3 bases, with 12 bases between. The CDR3 protein is CSARVLRDKETQYF. CDR3 in DNA: TGCAGTGCTAGAGTGTTGCGGGACAAAGAGACCCAGTACTTC.

V is TRBV15 and J is TRBJ1-2, with TRBD1 matching over 7 bases. V shed 0 bases and J 4 bases; nucleotides not matched to a gene: 14. CDR3 length: 18 residues. The germline V gene encodes CDR1 LNHNV and CDR2 YYDKDF (reference sequence). In DNA, the CDR3 is TGTGCCACCAGCAGAGATTATTACAGGGGTGATCGGGCCTATGGCTACACCTTC. Its protein product is CATSRDYYRGDRAYGYTF.

This clonotype was observed many times. The junction departs from the called germline gene at one end, perhaps through a read error. This chain connects TRBV29-1 to TRBJ2-3; D is possibly TRBD2 (5 bases). Germline V gene lookup returns CDR1 SQVTM and CDR2 ANQGSEA. CDR3 length equals 12 residues. This CDR3 reads CSGELGTDTQYF. The CDR3 DNA is TGCAGCGGTGAACTAGGAACAGATACGCAGTATTTT.

In this sample, this clonotype turned up many times. This chain uses TRBV9 with TRBJ2-2; D is unresolved. This CDR3 is built from 13 residues. CDR1 is SGDLS, CDR2 YYNGEE, per germline. Trimming pared 3 bases from V and 6 bases from J, leaving 9 bases between. The CDR3 is CASSAAAPGELFF. CDR3 nucleotides: TGTGCCAGCAGCGCGGCAGCCCCCGGGGAGCTGTTTTTT.

This clonotype was seen ten or more times. V and J are TRBV14 and TRBJ1-2; no firm D call. Germline CDR1 and CDR2: SGHDN and FVKESK. The CDR3 has 15 residues. Trimming took 3 bases from V and 4 from J, leaving 15 bases between them. DNA for the CDR3: TGTGCCAGCAGCCATACGTTACAGCCGGGCTATGGCTACACCTTC. This gives the protein CASSHTLQPGYGYTF.

This clonotype was found many times. V usage is TRBV28 and J usage is TRBJ2-7, with D uncertain. This CDR3 contains 15 residues. Per germline, CDR1 MDHEN and CDR2 SYDVKM. V was shortened by 5 bases and J by 1 base, with 15 bases between the two germline ends. CDR3 region: CASSNRVSFSYEQYF. The CDR3 nucleotides read TGTGCCAGCAGTAACCGGGTCTCCTTTTCCTACGAGCAGTACTTC.